The rows below give T cell receptor beta chains drawn from one sample of a study of blood T cell repertoires in COVID-19. Generated by immunoSEQ multiplex PCR, the TCRdb table keeps only in-frame clones and is missing some. Among some 160,000 clones listed, around 80% were seen once. The sequenced material came from peripheral blood. These receptors originate from a woman in her 70s who had recovered from COVID-19. The CDR3 runs from the conserved cysteine through the conserved F or W. Fields, in order: clone size, J gene, V gene, D gene, CDR3 DNA, CDR3 protein. D genes are given only for firm matches. Size is stated for part of the rows, as once, few or many counts, or as a class when the clone is expanded.

clone_size: .; j_call: TRBJ1-4; v_call: TRBV2; d_call: TRBD1; cdr3_nt: TGTGCCAGCAGGGGTCCCGGGACAGGGGAGAGCGAAAAACTGTTTTTT; cdr3_aa: CASRGPGTGESEKLFF
clone_size: .; j_call: TRBJ2-1; v_call: TRBV2; d_call: .; cdr3_nt: TGTGCCAGCAGTGTCGTTCATGAGCAGTTCTTC; cdr3_aa: CASSVVHEQFF
clone_size: .; j_call: TRBJ1-2; v_call: TRBV29-1; d_call: TRBD1; cdr3_nt: TGCAGCGTTCCCCCGGGACAGGGGGCGCACGGCTACACCTTC; cdr3_aa: CSVPPGQGAHGYTF
clone_size: few; j_call: TRBJ2-1; v_call: TRBV20-1; d_call: TRBD2; cdr3_nt: TGCAGTGCCCGGGAGGATCTTGAGCAGTTCTTC; cdr3_aa: CSAREDLEQFF
clone_size: once; j_call: TRBJ1-1; v_call: TRBV28; d_call: TRBD1; cdr3_nt: TGTGCCAGCAGTTTTGGCGGGGGACAGGGGGCGCGTGGGACTGAAGCTTTCTTT; cdr3_aa: CASSFGGGQGARGTEAFF
clone_size: .; j_call: TRBJ2-7; v_call: TRBV6-5; d_call: .; cdr3_nt: TGTGCCAGCAGTTCCGACCGACACGCACGGGGGGAGCAGTACTTC; cdr3_aa: CASSSDRHARGEQYF
clone_size: .; j_call: TRBJ1-1; v_call: TRBV10-1; d_call: .; cdr3_nt: TGCGCCAGCAGTGTACAGCCGAACACTGAAGCTTTCTTT; cdr3_aa: CASSVQPNTEAFF
clone_size: .; j_call: TRBJ2-2; v_call: TRBV28; d_call: .; cdr3_nt: TGTGCCAGCAGTCCACCTCCAGGGACCGGGGAGCTGTTTTTT; cdr3_aa: CASSPPPGTGELFF
clone_size: .; j_call: TRBJ2-7; v_call: TRBV19; d_call: TRBD1; cdr3_nt: TGTGCCAGTAGTGGGCGGGACAGGGGTTCCCCCTACGAGCAGTACTTC; cdr3_aa: CASSGRDRGSPYEQYF
clone_size: .; j_call: TRBJ2-1; v_call: TRBV2; d_call: TRBD1; cdr3_nt: TGTGCCAGCACTCAGGGACAGGGGGCTTACAATGAGCAGTTCTTC; cdr3_aa: CASTQGQGAYNEQFF
clone_size: .; j_call: TRBJ2-5; v_call: TRBV18; d_call: .; cdr3_nt: TGTGCCAGCTCCCGGGGGTCGCAAGAGACCCAGTACTTC; cdr3_aa: CASSRGSQETQYF
clone_size: .; j_call: TRBJ1-2; v_call: TRBV5-4; d_call: .; cdr3_nt: TGTGCCAGCGGAAGTATCGGGGCTAACTATGGCTACACCTTC; cdr3_aa: CASGSIGANYGYTF
clone_size: few; j_call: TRBJ2-6; v_call: TRBV2; d_call: TRBD1; cdr3_nt: TGTGCCAGCAGCGCCGGGACAGGGGTTTCCTCTGGGGCCAACGTCCTGACTTTC; cdr3_aa: CASSAGTGVSSGANVLTF
clone_size: .; j_call: TRBJ1-2; v_call: TRBV2; d_call: TRBD1; cdr3_nt: TGTGCCAGCCTCCCTAGCAGGGGGCGAAGCTATGGCTACACCTTC; cdr3_aa: CASLPSRGRSYGYTF
clone_size: .; j_call: TRBJ1-4; v_call: TRBV28; d_call: TRBD1; cdr3_nt: TGTGCCACGACGACAGGGGGCACCGTAGGGGCTAATGAAAAACTGTTTTTT; cdr3_aa: CATTTGGTVGANEKLFF
clone_size: .; j_call: TRBJ1-1; v_call: TRBV10-2; d_call: .; cdr3_nt: TGCGCCAGCAGCTCGGTCCCTATGAACACTGAAGCTTTCTTT; cdr3_aa: CASSSVPMNTEAFF
clone_size: once; j_call: TRBJ2-3; v_call: TRBV18; d_call: TRBD2; cdr3_nt: TGTGCCAGCTCACCACCGAGGGCGGGAGGGCCCCGCACAGATACGCAGTATTTT; cdr3_aa: CASSPPRAGGPRTDTQYF